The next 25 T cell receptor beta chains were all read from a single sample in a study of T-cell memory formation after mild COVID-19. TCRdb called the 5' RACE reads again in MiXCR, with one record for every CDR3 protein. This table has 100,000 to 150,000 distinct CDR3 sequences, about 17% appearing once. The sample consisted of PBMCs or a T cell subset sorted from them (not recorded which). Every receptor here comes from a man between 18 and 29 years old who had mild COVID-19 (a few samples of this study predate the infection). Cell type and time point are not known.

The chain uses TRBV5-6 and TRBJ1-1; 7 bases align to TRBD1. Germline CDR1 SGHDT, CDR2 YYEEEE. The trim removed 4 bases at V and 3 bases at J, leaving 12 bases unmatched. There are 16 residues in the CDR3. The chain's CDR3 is CASSPDGGTGDTEAFF. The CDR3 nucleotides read TGTGCCAGCAGCCCCGACGGGGGCACAGGGGACACTGAAGCTTTCTTT. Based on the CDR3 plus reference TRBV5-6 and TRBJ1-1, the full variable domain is DAGVTQSPTHLIKTRGQQVTLRCSPKSGHDTVSWYQQALGQGPQFIFQYYEEEERQRGNFPDRFSGHQFPNYSSELNVNALLLGDSALYLCASSPDGGTGDTEAFFGQGTRLTVV.

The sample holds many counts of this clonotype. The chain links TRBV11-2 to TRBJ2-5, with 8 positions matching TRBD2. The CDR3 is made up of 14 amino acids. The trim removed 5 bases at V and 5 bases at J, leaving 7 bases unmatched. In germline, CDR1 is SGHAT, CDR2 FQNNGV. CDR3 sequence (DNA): TGTGCCAGCAGCCAAATAGCGGGGATGGAGACCCAGTACTTC. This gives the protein CASSQIAGMETQYF. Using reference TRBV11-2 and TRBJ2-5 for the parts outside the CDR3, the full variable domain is EAGVAQSPRYKIIEKRQSVAFWCNPISGHATLYWYQQILGQGPKLLIQFQNNGVVDDSQLPKDRFSAERLKGVDSTLKIQPAKLEDSAVYLCASSQIAGMETQYFGPGTRLLVL.

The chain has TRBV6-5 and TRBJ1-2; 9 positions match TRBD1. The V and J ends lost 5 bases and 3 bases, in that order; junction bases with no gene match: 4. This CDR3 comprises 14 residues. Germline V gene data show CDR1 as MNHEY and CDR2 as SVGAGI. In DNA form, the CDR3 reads TGTGCCAGCAGTGACAGGGGGTTTTACTATGGCTACACCTTC. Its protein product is CASSDRGFYYGYTF.

The CDR3 sequence: CASSSYRGNSYNEQFF. CDR3 sequence (DNA): TGTGCCAGCAGCTCGTACCGGGGGAACTCCTACAATGAGCAGTTCTTC. This chain joins TRBV5-6 and TRBJ2-1; weak D call: TRBD2 (6 bases). V dropped 3 bases and J dropped 0 bases, with 13 bases sitting between them. Germline assignment: CDR1 SGHDT and CDR2 YYEEEE. The CDR3 covers 16 residues.

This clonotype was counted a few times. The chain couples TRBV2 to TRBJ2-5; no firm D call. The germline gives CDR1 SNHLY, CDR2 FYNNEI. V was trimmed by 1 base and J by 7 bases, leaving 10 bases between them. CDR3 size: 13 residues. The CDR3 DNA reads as TGTGCCAGCAGTGAAGTGCTAGGCGCGACCCAGTACTTC. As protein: CASSEVLGATQYF. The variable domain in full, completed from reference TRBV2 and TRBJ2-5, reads EPEVTQTPSHQVTQMGQEVILRCVPISNHLYFYWYRQILGQKVEFLVSFYNNEISEKSEIFDDQFSVERPDGSNFTLKIRSTKLEDSAMYFCASSEVLGATQYFGPGTRLLVL.

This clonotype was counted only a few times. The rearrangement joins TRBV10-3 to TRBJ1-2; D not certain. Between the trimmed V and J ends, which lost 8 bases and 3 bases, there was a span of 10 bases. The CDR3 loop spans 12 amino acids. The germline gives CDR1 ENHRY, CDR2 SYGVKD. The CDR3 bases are TGTGCCATCCCCCGAAGGGACTATGGCTACACCTTC. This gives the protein CAIPRRDYGYTF.

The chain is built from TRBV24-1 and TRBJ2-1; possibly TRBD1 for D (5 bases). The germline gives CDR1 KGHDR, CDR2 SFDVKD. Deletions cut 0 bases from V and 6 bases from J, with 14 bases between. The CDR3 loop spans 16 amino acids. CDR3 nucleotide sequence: TGTGCCACCAGTGATTTGGGGCAGGGCTCGGGCAATGAGCAGTTCTTC. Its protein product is CATSDLGQGSGNEQFF.

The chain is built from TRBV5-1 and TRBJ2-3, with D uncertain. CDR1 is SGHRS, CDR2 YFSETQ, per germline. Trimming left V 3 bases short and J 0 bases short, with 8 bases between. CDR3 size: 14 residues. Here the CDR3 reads CASSSADSTDTQYF. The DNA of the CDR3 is TGCGCCAGCAGCTCGGCGGACAGCACAGATACGCAGTATTTT. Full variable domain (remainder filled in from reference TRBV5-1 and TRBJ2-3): KAGVTQTPRYLIKTRGQQVTLSCSPISGHRSVSWYQQTPGQGLQFLFEYFSETQRNKGNFPGRFSGRQFSNSRSEMNVSTLELGDSALYLCASSSADSTDTQYFGPGTRLTVL.

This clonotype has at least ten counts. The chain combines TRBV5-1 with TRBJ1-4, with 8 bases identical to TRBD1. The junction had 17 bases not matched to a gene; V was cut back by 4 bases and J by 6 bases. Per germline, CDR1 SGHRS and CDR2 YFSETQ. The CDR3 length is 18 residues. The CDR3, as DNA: TGCGCCAGCAGCGTTGTTCCTCCGGGACAGGAGCAACATGAAAAACTGTTTTTT. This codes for CASSVVPPGQEQHEKLFF.

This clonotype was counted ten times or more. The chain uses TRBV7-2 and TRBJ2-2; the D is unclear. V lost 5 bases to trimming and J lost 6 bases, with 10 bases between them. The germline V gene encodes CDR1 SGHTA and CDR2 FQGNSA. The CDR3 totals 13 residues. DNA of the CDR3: TGTGCCAGCAGCCTATTTACCGCCGGGGAGCTGTTTTTT. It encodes CASSLFTAGELFF.

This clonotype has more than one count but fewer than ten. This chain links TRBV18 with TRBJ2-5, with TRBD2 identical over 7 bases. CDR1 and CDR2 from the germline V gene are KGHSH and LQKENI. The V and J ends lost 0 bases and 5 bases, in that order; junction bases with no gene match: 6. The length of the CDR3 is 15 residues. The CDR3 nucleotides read TGTGCCAGCTCACCACCGGGGGGGACGGAGGAGACCCAGTACTTC. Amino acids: CASSPPGGTEETQYF.

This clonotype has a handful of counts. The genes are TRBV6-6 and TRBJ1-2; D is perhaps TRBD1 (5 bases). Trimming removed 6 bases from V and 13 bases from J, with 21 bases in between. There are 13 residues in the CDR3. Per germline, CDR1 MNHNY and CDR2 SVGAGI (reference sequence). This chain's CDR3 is CASSQPGQTRVTF. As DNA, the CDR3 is TGTGCCAGCAGCCAACCGGGGCAAACTAGAGTCACCTTC.

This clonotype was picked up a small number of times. The DNA for the CDR3 is TGTGCCACCAAGGATTTATTAAGACAGGGAGACACCGGGGAGCTGTTTTTT. This translates into CATKDLLRQGDTGELFF. The rearrangement uses TRBV28 and TRBJ2-2; 7 positions agree with TRBD1. Germline V CDR1 and CDR2: MDHEN, SYDVKM. J lost 3 bases, V lost 10 bases, and 17 bases had no gene match. This CDR3 comprises 17 residues.

CDR3 coding DNA: TGTGCCAGCAGTCCCCAAACCGGGACAGAGGGCACCGGGGAGCTGTTTTTT. Its protein is CASSPQTGTEGTGELFF. V is TRBV12-3 or TRBV12-4 and J is TRBJ2-2, with 7 bases lining up with TRBD1. The V segment lost 5 bases and the J segment 4 bases; nucleotides outside the gene matches: 13. The CDR3 runs to 17 residues.

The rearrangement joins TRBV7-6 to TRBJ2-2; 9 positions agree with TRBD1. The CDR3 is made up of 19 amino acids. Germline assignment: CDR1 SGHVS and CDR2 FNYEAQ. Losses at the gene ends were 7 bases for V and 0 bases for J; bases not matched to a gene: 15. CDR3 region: CASTNPLFDRGANTGELFF. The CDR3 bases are TGTGCCAGCACCAACCCCCTCTTCGACAGGGGGGCGAACACCGGGGAGCTGTTTTTT.

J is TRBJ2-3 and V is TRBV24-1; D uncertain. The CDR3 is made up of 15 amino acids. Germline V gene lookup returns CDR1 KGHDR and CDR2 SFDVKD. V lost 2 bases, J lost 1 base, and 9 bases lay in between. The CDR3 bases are TGTGCCACCAGTGATTCCGTGGTGGGCACAGATACGCAGTATTTT. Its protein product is CATSDSVVGTDTQYF.

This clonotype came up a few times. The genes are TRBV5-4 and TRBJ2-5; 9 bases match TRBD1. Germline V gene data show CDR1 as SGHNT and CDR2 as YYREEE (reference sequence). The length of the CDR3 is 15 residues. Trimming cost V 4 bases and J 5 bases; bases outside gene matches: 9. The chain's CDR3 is CASSANRGLYETQYF. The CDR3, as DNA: TGTGCCAGCAGCGCAAACAGGGGGCTATATGAGACCCAGTACTTC.

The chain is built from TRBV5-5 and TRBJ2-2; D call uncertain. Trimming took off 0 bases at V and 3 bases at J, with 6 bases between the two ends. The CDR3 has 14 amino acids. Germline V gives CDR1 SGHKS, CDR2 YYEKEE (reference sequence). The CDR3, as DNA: TGTGCCAGCAGCTTGGCGCACCACACCGGGGAGCTGTTTTTT. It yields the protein CASSLAHHTGELFF.

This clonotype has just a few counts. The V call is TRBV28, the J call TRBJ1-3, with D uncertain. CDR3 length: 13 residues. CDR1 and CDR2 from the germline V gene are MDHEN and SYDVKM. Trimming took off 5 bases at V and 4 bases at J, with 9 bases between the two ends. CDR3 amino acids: CASSPRRGNTIYF. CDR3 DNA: TGTGCCAGCAGTCCGAGGCGCGGAAACACCATATATTTT.

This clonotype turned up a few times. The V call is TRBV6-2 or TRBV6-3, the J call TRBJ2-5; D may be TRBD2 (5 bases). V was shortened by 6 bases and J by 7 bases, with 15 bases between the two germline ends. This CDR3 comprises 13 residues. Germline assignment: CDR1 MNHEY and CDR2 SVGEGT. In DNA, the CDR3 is TGTGCCAGCAGCCCCACCCGGGGTGGGACCCAGTACTTC. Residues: CASSPTRGGTQYF.

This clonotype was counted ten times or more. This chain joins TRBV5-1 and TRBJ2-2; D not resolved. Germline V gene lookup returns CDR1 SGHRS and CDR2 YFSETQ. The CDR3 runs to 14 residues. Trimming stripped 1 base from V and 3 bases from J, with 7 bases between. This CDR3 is CASSLISDTGELFF. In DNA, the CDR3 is TGCGCCAGCAGCTTGATCAGTGACACCGGGGAGCTGTTTTTT.

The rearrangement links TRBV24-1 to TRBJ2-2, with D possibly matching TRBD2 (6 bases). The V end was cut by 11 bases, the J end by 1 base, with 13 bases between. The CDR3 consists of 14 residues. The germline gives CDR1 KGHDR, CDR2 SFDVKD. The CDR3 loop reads CASGEAGNTGELFF. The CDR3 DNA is TGTGCCAGCGGAGAAGCGGGGAACACCGGGGAGCTGTTTTTT.

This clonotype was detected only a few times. Here the CDR3 reads CASSPLSGVDSPLHF. The DNA of the CDR3 is TGTGCCAGCTCACCACTCTCGGGGGTCGACTCACCCCTCCACTTT. The V and J genes are TRBV18 and TRBJ1-6; tentative D call: TRBD1 (5 bases). The germline V and J ends were trimmed by 1 base and 10 bases, with 14 bases remaining between them. CDR1 is KGHSH, CDR2 LQKENI, per germline. This CDR3 has 15 amino acids.

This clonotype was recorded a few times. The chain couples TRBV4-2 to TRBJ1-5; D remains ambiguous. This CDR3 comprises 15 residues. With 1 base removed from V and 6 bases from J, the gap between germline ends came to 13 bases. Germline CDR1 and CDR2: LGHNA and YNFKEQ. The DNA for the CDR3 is TGTGCCAGCAGCCAAGTGTCGAGGGAGGGTCAGCCCCAGCATTTT. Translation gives CASSQVSREGQPQHF.

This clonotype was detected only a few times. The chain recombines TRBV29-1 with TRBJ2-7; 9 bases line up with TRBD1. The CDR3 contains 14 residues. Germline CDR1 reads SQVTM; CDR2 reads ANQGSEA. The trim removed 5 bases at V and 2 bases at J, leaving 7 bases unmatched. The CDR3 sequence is CSVLFRDRAYEQYF. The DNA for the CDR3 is TGCAGCGTTCTTTTCCGGGACAGGGCCTACGAGCAGTACTTC.